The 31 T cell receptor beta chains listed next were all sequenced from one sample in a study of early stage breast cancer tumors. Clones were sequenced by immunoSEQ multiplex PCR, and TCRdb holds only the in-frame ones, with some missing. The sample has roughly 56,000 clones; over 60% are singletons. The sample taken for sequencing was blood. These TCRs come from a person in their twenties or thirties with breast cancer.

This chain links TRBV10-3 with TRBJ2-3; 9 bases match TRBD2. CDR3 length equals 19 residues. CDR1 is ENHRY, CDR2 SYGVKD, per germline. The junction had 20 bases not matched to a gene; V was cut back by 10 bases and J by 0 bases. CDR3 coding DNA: TGTGCCACCTTCCCCTTGATCACGACTAGCGGAGGGAGCACAGATACGCAGTATTTT. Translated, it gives CATFPLITTSGGSTDTQYF.

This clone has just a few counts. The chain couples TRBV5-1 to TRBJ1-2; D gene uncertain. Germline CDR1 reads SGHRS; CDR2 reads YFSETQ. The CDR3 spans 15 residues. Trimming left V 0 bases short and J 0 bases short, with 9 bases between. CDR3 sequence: CASSLDGSSNYGYTF. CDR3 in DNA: TGCGCCAGCAGCTTGGATGGCAGCTCTAACTATGGCTACACCTTC.

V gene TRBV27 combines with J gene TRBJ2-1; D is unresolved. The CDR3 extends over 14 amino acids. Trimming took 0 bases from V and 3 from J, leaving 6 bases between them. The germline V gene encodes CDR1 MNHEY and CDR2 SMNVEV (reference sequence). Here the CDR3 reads CASSLSRGYNEQFF. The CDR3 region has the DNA TGTGCCAGCAGTTTATCCCGAGGCTACAATGAGCAGTTCTTC.

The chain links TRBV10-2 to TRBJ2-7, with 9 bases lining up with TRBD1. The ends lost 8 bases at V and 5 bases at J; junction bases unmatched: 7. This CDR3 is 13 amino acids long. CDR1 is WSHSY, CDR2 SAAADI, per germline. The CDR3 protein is CASAGTGIHEQYF. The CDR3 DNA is TGCGCCAGCGCCGGGACAGGGATTCACGAGCAGTACTTC.

The DNA of the CDR3 is TGCAGCGTTAGGCGGGGACAGGGTGGCTACGAGCAGTACTTC. Its translation is CSVRRGQGGYEQYF. The chain employs TRBV29-1 and TRBJ2-7; 9 bases are shared with TRBD1. J lost 3 bases, V lost 5 bases, and 8 bases had no gene match. Germline V lookup: CDR1 SQVTM, CDR2 ANQGSEA. The CDR3 has 14 amino acids.

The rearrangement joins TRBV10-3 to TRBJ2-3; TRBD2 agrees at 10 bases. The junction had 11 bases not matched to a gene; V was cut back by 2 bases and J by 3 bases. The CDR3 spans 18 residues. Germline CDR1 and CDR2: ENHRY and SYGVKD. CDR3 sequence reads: CAISETGAGGPGTDTQYF. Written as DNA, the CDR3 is TGTGCCATCAGTGAGACCGGAGCGGGAGGGCCTGGGACAGATACGCAGTATTTT.

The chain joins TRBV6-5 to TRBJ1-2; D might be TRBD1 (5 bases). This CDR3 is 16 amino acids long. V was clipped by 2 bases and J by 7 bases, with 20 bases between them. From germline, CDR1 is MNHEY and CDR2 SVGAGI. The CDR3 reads CASSYGAGGRGGGYTF. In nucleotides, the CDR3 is TGTGCCAGCAGTTACGGCGCGGGGGGGAGGGGCGGTGGCTACACCTTC.

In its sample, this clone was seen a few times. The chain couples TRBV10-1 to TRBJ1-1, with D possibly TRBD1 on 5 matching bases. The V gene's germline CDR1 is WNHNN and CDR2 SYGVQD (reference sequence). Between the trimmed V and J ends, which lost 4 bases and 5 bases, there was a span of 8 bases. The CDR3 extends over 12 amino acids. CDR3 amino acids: CASSGQRTEAFF. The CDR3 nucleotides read TGCGCCAGCAGTGGACAGCGTACTGAAGCTTTCTTT.

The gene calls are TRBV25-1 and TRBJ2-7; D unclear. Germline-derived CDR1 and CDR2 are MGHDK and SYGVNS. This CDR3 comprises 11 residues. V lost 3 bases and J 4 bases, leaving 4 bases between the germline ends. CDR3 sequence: CASSDSYEQYF. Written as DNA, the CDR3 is TGTGCCAGCAGTGATAGTTACGAGCAGTACTTC.

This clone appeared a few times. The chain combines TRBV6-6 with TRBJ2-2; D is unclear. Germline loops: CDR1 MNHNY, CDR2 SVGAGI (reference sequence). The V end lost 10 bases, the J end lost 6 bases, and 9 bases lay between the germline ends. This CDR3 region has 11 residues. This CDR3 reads CATYGAGELFF. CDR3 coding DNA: TGTGCCACGTACGGCGCCGGGGAGCTGTTTTTT.

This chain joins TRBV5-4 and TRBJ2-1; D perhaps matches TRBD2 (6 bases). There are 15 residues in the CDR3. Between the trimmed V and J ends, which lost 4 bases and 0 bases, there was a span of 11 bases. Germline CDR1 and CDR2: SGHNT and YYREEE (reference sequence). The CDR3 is CASSRDSSSYNEQFF. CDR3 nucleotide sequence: TGTGCCAGCAGCAGGGACTCAAGCTCCTACAATGAGCAGTTCTTC.

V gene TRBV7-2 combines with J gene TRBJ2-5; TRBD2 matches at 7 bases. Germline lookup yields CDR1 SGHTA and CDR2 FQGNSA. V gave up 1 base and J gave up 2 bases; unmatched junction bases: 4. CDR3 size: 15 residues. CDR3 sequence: CASSLGAAGQETQYF. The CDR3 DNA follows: TGTGCCAGCAGCTTAGGAGCAGCGGGACAAGAGACCCAGTACTTC.

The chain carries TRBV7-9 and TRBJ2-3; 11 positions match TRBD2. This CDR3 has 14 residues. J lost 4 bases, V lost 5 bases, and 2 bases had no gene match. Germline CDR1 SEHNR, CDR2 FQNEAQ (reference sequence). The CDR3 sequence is CASSTSGSADTQYF. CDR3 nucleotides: TGTGCCAGCAGCACTAGCGGGAGCGCAGATACGCAGTATTTT. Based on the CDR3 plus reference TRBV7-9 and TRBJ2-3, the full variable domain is DTGVSQNPRHKITKRGQNVTFRCDPISEHNRLYWYRQTLGQGPEFLTYFQNEAQLEKSRLLSDRFSAERPKGSFSTLEIQRTEQGDSAMYLCASSTSGSADTQYFGPGTRLTVL.

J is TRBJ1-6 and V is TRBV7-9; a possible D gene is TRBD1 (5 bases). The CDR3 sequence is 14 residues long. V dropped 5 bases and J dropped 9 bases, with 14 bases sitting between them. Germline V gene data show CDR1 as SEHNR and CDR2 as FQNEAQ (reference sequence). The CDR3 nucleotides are TGTGCCAGCAGCAACAGGCTCCTGGCTTCACCCCTCCACTTT. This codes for CASSNRLLASPLHF.

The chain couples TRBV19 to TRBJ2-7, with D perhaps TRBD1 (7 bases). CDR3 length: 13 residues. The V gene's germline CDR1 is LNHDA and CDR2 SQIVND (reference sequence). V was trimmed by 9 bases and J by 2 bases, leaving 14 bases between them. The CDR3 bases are TGTGCCAGCCGGGCAGGGGGGACCTACGAGCAGTACTTC. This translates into CASRAGGTYEQYF.

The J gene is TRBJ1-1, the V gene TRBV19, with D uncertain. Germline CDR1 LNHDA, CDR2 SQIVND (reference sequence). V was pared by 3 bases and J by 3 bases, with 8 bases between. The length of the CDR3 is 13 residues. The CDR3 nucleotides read TGTGCCAGTAGTATTGGGAGGTACACTGAAGCTTTCTTT. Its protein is CASSIGRYTEAFF.

CDR3 in amino acids: CASSLAGQGSPNSPLHF. CDR3 bases: TGCGCCAGCAGCTTGGCGGGACAGGGCTCTCCTAATTCACCCCTCCACTTT. The chain links TRBV5-1 to TRBJ1-6; 9 nucleotides line up with TRBD1. The CDR3 is 17 amino acids. Per the germline V gene, CDR1 is SGHRS and CDR2 is YFSETQ. The ends lost 0 bases at V and 6 bases at J; junction bases unmatched: 7.

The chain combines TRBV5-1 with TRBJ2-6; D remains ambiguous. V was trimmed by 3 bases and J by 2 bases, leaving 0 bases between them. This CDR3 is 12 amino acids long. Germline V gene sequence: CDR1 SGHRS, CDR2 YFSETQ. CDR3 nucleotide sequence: TGCGCCAGCAGCTCTGGGGCCAACGTCCTGACTTTC. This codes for CASSSGANVLTF.

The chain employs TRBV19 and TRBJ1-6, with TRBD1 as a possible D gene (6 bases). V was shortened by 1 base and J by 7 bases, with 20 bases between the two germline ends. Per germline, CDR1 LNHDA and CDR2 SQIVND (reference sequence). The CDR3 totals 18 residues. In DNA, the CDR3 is TGTGCCAGTAGTATAGTCTCTACAGTAGGGGGTGGAAATTCACCCCTCCACTTT. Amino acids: CASSIVSTVGGGNSPLHF.

This CDR3 reads CASSLVTLNEQFF. The CDR3 bases are TGCGCCAGCAGCTTGGTGACCCTCAATGAGCAGTTCTTC. The chain couples TRBV5-1 to TRBJ2-1; D gene ambiguous. Trimming took 0 bases from V and 6 from J, leaving 7 bases between them. The germline V gene encodes CDR1 SGHRS and CDR2 YFSETQ. There are 13 residues in the CDR3. Based on the CDR3 plus reference TRBV5-1 and TRBJ2-1, the full variable domain is KAGVTQTPRYLIKTRGQQVTLSCSPISGHRSVSWYQQTPGQGLQFLFEYFSETQRNKGNFPGRFSGRQFSNSRSEMNVSTLELGDSALYLCASSLVTLNEQFFGPGTRLTVL.

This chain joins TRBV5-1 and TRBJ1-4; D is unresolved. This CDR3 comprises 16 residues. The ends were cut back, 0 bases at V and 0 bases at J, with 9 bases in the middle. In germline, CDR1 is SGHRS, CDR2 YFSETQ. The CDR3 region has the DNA TGCGCCAGCAGCTTGGACCGGACGGCAACTAATGAAAAACTGTTTTTT. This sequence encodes CASSLDRTATNEKLFF.

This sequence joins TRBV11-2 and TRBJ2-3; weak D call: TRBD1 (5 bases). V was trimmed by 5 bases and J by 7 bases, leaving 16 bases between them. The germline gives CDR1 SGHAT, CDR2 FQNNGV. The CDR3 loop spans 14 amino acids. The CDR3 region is CASSQSGRENTQYF. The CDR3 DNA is TGTGCCAGCAGCCAATCGGGCAGGGAAAATACGCAGTATTTT. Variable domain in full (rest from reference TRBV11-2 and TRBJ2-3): EAGVAQSPRYKIIEKRQSVAFWCNPISGHATLYWYQQILGQGPKLLIQFQNNGVVDDSQLPKDRFSAERLKGVDSTLKIQPAKLEDSAVYLCASSQSGRENTQYFGPGTRLTVL.

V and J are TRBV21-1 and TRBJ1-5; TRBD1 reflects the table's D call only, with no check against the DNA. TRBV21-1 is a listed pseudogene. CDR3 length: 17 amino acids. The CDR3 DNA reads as TGTGCCAGCAGCAACTCGGAACAGGGGGCGTTCGATCAGCCCCAGCATTTT. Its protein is CASSNSEQGAFDQPQHF.

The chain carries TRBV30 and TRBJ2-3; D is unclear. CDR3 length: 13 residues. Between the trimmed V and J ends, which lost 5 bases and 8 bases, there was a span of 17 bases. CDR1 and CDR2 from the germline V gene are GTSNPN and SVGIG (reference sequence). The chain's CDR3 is CAWGPFSSGTQYF. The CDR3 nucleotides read TGTGCCTGGGGTCCATTTAGCTCTGGTACGCAGTATTTT.

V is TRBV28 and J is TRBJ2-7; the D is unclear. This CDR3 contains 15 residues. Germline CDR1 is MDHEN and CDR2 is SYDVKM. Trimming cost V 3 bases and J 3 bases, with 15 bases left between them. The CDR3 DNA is TGTGCCAGCAGTTTGCCCAGACGGACCGACTACGAGCAGTACTTC. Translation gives CASSLPRRTDYEQYF.

CDR3 amino acids: CASRTYHRGGANYGYTF. The CDR3 DNA reads as TGTGCCAGTAGAACCTACCACCGGGGGGGCGCAAACTATGGCTACACCTTC. The genes are TRBV19 and TRBJ1-2; maybe TRBD1 (6 bases). CDR3 size: 17 residues. The V gene's germline CDR1 is LNHDA and CDR2 SQIVND (reference sequence). The V and J ends lost 6 bases and 2 bases respectively, with 22 bases between them.

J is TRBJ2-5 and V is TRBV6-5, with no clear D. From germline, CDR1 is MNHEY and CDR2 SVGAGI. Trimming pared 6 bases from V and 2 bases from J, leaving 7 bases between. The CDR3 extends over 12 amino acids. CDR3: CASSPSQETQYF. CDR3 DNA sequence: TGTGCCAGCAGCCCCAGTCAAGAGACCCAGTACTTC.

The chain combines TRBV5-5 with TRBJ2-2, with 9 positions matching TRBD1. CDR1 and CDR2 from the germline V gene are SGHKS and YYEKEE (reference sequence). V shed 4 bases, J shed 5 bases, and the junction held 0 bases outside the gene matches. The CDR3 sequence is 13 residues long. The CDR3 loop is CASSDRGTGELFF. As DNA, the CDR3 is TGTGCCAGCAGCGACAGGGGGACCGGGGAGCTGTTTTTT.

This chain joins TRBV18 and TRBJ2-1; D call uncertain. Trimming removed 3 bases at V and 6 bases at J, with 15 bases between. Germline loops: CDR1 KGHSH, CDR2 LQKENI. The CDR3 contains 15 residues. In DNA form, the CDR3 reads TGTGCCAGCTCACCCCAGCAGAAACCTTTCAATGAGCAGTTCTTC. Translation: CASSPQQKPFNEQFF.

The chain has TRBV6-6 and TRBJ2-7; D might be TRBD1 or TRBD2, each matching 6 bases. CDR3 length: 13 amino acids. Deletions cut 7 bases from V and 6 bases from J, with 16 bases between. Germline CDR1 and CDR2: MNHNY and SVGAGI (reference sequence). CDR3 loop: CASKGGLSGEQYF. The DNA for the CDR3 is TGTGCCAGCAAGGGGGGACTCTCGGGCGAGCAGTACTTC.

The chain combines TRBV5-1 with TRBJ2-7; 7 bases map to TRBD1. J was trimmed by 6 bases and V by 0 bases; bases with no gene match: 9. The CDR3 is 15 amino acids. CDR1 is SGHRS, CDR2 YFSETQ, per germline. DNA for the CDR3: TGCGCCAGCAGCTTGGAAAGGCAGGGGGTTAGCGAGCAGTACTTC. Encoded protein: CASSLERQGVSEQYF.